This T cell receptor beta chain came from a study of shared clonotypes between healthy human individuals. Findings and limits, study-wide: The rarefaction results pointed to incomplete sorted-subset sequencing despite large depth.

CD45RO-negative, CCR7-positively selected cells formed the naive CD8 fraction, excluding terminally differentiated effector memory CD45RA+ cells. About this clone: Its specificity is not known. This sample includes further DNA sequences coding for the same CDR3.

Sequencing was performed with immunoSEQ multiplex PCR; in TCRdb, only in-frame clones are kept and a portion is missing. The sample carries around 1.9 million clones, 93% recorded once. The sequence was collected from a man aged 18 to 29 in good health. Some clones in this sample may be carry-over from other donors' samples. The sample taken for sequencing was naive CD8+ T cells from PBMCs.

The CDR3 DNA follows: TGTGCCAGCAGCGTAGACGGCGGGGACTACGAGCAGTACTTC. Translating it yields CASSVDGGDYEQYF. This chain connects TRBV9 to TRBJ2-7; D perhaps matches TRBD2 (6 bases). The CDR3 contains 14 residues. Germline V gene lookup returns CDR1 SGDLS and CDR2 YYNGEE. V was pared by 0 bases and J by 3 bases, with 10 bases between.